This TCR beta chain is from a study of T-cell reconstitution after alpha-beta-depleted transplantation in children. This clonotype was detected a few times. This CDR3 is built from 15 residues. Per germline, CDR1 MNHEY and CDR2 SVGEGT. Between the trimmed V and J ends, which lost 2 bases and 3 bases, there was a span of 11 bases. Unique molecular identifiers were incorporated during preparation of the TCRbeta library. TCRdb fed the PCR reads into MiXCR, producing one record per CDR3 protein. The sample lists approximately 200,000 distinct CDR3 sequences, 13% to 15% occurring once. The sample here was PBMCs from the stem cell graft donor, taken from the stem cell graft. This chain connects TRBV6-2 or TRBV6-3 to TRBJ2-1; tentatively, D is TRBD2 (6 bases). The receptor's source is a human donor who donated a stem cell graft to a child with acute lymphoblastic leukemia. The CDR3 loop is CASSYGQGLYNEQFF. The CDR3 region has the DNA TGTGCCAGCAGTTACGGGCAGGGACTCTACAATGAGCAGTTCTTC.